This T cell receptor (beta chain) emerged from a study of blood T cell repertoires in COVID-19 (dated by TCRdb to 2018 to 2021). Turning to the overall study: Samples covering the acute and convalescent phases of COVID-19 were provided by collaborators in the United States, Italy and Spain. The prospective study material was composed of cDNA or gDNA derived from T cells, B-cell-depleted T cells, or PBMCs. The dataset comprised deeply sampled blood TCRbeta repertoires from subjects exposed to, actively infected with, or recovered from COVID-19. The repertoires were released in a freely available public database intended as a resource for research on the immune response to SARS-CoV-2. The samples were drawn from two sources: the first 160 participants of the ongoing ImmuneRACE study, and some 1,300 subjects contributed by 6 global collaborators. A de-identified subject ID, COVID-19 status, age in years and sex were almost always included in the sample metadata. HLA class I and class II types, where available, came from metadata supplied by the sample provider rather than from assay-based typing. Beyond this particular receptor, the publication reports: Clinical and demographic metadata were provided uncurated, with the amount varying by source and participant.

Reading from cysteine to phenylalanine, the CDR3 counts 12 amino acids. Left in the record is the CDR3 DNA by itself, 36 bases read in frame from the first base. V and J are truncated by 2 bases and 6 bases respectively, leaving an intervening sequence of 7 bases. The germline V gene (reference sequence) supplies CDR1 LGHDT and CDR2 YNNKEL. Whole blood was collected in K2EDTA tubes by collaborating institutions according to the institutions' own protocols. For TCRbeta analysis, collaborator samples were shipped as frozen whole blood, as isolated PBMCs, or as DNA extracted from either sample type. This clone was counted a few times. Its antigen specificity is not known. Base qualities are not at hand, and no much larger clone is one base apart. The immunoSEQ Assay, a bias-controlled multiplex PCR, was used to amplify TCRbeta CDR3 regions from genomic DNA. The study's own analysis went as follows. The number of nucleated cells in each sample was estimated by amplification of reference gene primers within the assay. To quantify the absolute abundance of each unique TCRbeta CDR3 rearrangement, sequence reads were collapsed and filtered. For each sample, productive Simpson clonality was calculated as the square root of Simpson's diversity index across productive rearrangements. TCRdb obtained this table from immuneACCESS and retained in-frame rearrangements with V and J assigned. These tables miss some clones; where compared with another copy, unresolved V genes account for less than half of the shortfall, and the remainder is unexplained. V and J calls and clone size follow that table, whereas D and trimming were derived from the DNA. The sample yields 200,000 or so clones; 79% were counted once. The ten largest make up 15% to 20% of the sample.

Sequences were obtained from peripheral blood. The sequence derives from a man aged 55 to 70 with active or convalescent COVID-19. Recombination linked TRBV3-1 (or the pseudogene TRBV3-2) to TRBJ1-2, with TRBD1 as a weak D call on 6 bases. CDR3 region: CASSQRQDGYTF. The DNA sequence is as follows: TGTGCCAGCAGCCAAAGACAGGATGGCTACACCTTC.